This TCR beta chain was documented in a study of T cells expressing NK-cell markers. TCRdb derives one entry per CDR3 protein from the 5' RACE reads, leaving out DNA. The sample is made up of about 550,000 distinct CDR3 sequences, and the top ten hold 3.5% to 4.5% of it. Study results and caveats: These clonotypes, the leaders elsewhere, also led the CD3+CD56-NKG2C+ fraction in a few donors.

Germline CDR1 reads SQVTM; CDR2 reads ANQGSEA. The CDR3 contains 14 residues. As for this clonotype: The antigen is undetermined.

This chain uses TRBV29-1 with TRBJ2-5; lacking DNA, the TRBD1 call made by TCRdb goes unchecked. Sequenced material: blood T cells: a sorted CD56 or NKG2C T cell subset, CD4+ or CD8+ T cells, or bulk PBMC T cells (not recorded which). The receptor's source is a young man in good health. The CDR3 spells CSVYPQGLRETQYF.